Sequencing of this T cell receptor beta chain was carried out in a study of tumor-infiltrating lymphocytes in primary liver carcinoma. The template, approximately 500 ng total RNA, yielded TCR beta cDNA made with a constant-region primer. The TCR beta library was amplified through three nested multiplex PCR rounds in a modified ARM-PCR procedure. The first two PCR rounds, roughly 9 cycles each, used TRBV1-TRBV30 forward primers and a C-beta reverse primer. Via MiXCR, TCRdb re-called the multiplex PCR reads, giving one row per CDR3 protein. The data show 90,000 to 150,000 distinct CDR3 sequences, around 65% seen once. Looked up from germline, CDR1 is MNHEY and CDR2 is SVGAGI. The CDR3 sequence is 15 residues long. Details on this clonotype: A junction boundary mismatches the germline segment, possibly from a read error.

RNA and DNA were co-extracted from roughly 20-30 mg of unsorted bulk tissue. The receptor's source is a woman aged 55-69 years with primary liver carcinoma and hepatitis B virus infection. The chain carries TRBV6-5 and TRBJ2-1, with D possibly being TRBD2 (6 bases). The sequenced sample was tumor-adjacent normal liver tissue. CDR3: CASSYRLANYNEQFF. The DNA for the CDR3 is TGTGCCAGCAGTTACAGGCTAGCGAACTACAATGAACAGTTCTTC.